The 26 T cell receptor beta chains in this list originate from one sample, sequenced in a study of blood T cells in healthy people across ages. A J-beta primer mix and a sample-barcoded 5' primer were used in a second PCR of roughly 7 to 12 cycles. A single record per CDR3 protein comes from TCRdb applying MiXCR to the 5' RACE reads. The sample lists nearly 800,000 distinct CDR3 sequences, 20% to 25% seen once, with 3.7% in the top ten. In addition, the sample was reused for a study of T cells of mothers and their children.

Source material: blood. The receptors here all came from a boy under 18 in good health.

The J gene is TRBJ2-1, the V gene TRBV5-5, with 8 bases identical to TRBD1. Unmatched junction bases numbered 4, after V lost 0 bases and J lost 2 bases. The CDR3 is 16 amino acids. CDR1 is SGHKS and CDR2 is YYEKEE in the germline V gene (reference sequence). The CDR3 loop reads CASSLGPQGAYNEQFF. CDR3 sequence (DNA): TGTGCCAGCAGCTTGGGGCCACAGGGGGCCTACAATGAGCAGTTCTTC.

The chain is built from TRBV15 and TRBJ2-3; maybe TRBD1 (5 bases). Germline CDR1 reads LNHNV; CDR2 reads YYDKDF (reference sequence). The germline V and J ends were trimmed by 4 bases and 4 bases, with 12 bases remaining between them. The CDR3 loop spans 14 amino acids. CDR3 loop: CATSTRAMPDTQYF. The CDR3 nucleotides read TGTGCCACCAGCACCAGGGCAATGCCAGATACGCAGTATTTT.

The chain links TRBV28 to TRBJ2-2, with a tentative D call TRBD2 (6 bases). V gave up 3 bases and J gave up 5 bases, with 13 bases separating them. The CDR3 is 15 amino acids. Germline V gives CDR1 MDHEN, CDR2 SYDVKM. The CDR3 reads CASSFGTLLTGELFF. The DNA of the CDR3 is TGTGCCAGCAGTTTTGGGACTCTACTAACCGGGGAGCTGTTTTTT.

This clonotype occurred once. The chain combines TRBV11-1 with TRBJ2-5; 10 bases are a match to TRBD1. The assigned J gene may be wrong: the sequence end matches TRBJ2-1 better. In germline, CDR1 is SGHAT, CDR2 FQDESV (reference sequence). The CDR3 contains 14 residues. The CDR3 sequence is CASRPTTGGYEQFF. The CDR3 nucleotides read TGTGCCAGCAGACCCACGACAGGGGGCTATGAGCAGTTCTTC.

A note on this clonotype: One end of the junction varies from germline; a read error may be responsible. CDR3 in amino acids: CASSLGSTDMQYF. The CDR3 nucleotides read TGTGCCAGCAGCTTAGGGAGCACAGATATGCAGTATTTT. The chain combines TRBV5-5 with TRBJ2-3; the D gene is possibly TRBD2 (5 bases). CDR3 size: 13 residues. The germline CDR1 and CDR2 sequences are SGHKS and YYEKEE (reference sequence).

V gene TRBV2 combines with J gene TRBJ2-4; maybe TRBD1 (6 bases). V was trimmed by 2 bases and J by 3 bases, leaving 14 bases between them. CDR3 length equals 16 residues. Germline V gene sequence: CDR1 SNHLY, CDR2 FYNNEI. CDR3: CASSEPHRDGKNIQYF. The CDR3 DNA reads TGTGCCAGCAGTGAACCTCACAGGGATGGCAAAAACATTCAGTACTTC.

CDR3 amino acids: CASSPGLPTQYF. CDR3 DNA: TGTGCCAGCAGCCCAGGGCTCCCGACCCAGTACTTC. The chain combines TRBV11-2 with TRBJ2-5, with D possibly matching TRBD1 (5 bases). CDR3 length: 12 amino acids. In germline, CDR1 is SGHAT, CDR2 FQNNGV. Deletions cut 5 bases from V and 7 bases from J, with 11 bases between.

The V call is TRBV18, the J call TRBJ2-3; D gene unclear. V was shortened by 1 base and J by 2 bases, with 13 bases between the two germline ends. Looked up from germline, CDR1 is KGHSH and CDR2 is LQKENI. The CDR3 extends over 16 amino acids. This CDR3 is CASSPRLHVNTDTQYF. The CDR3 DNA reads TGTGCCAGCTCACCACGGCTCCATGTCAACACAGATACGCAGTATTTT.

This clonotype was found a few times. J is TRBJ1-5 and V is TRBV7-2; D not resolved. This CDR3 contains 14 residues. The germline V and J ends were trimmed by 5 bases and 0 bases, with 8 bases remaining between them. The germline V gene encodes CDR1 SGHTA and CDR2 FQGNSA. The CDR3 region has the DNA TGTGCCAGCAGCCGAGATAATAGCAATCAGCCCCAGCATTTT. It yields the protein CASSRDNSNQPQHF.

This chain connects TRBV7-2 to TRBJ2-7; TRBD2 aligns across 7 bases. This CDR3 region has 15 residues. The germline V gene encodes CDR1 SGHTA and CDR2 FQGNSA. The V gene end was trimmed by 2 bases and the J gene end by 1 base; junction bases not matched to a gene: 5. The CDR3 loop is CASSLSGAVSYEQYF. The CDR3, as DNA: TGTGCCAGCAGCTTAAGCGGGGCGGTTTCCTACGAGCAGTACTTC.

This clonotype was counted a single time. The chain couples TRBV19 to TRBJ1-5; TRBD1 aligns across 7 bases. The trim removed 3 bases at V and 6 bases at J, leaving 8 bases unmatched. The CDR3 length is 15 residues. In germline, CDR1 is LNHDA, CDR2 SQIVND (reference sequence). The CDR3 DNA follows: TGTGCCAGTAGTATGGGGACAGCGTCCCCTCAGCCCCAGCATTTT. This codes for CASSMGTASPQPQHF.

In DNA form, the CDR3 reads TGTGCCAGCAGTTGGGGACAGGTCAATCAGCCCCAGCATTTT. Amino acids: CASSWGQVNQPQHF. The chain uses TRBV6-2 or TRBV6-3 and TRBJ1-5, with 8 bases that match TRBD1. Germline values: CDR1 MNHEY, CDR2 SVGEGT. The CDR3 runs to 14 residues. V gave up 4 bases and J gave up 3 bases; unmatched junction bases: 2.

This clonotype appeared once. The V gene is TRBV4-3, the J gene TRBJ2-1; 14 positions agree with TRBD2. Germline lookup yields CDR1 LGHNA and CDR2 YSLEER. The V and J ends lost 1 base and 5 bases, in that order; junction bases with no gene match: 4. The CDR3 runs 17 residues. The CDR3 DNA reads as TGCGCCAGCAGCCAAGGGGAGACTAGCGGGAGGGACAATGAGCAGTTCTTC. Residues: CASSQGETSGRDNEQFF.

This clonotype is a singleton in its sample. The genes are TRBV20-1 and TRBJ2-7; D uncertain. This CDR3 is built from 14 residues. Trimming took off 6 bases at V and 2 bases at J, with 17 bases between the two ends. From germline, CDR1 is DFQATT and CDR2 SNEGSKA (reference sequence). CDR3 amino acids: CSATDFQTPYEQYF. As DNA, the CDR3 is TGCAGTGCCACCGATTTCCAAACTCCCTACGAGCAGTACTTC.

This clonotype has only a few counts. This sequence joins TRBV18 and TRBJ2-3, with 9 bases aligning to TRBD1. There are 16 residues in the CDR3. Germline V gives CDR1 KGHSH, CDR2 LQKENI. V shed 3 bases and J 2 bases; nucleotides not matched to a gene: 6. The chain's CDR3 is CASSPLGQGDTDTQYF. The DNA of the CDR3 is TGTGCCAGCTCACCGCTGGGACAGGGTGACACAGATACGCAGTATTTT.

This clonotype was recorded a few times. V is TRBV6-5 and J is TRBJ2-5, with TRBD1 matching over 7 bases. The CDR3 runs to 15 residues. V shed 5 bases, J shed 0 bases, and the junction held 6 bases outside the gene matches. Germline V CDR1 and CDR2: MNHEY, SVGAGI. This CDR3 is CASSKQGMNQETQYF. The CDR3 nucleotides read TGTGCCAGCAGTAAACAGGGGATGAACCAAGAGACCCAGTACTTC.

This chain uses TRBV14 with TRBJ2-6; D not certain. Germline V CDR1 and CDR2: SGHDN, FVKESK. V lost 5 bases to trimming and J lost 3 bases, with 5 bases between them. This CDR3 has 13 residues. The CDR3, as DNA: TGTGCCAGCAGCTACCTTGGGGCCAACGTCCTGACTTTC. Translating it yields CASSYLGANVLTF.

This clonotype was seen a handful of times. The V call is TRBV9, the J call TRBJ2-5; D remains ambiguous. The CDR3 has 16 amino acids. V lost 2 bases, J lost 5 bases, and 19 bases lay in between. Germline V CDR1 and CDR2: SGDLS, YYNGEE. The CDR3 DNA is TGTGCCAGCAGCGTTCCTCTACACCAAACGCAGGAGACCCAGTACTTC. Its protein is CASSVPLHQTQETQYF.

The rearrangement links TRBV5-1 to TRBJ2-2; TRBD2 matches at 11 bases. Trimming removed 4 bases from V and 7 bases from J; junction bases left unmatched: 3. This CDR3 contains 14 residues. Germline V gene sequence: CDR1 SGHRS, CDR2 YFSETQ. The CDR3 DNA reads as TGCGCCAGCAGCGTTGGGACTAGCGGCGGGGAGCTGTTTTTT. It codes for CASSVGTSGGELFF.

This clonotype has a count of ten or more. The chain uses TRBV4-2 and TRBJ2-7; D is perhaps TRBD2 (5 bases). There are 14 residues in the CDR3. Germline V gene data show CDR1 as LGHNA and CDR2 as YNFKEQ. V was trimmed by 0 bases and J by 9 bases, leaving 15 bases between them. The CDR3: CASSQEEGLEVQYF. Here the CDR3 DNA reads TGTGCCAGCAGCCAAGAAGAGGGCTTGGAAGTGCAGTACTTC.

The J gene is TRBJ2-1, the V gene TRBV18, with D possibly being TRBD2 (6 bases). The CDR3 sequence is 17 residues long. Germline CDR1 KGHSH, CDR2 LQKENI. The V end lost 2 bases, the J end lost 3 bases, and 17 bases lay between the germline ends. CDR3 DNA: TGTGCCAGCTCACCAGGGACTCGGGACCCAAACTACAATGAGCAGTTCTTC. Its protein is CASSPGTRDPNYNEQFF.

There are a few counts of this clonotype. For the CDR3, the DNA is TGTGCCAGCAGTTGGCAGGGAGGTAGCTCCTACGAGCAGTACTTC. Protein: CASSWQGGSSYEQYF. The chain uses TRBV27 and TRBJ2-1; D perhaps matches TRBD2 (6 bases). The DNA end lines up better with TRBJ2-7; the J call may be wrong. The length of the CDR3 is 15 residues. Germline V CDR1 and CDR2: MNHEY, SMNVEV (reference sequence).

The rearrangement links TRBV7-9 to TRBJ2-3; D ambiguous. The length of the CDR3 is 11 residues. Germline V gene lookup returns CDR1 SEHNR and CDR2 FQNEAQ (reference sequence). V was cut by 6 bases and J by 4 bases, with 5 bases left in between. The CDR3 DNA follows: TGTGCCAGCAGGCCCTCAGATACGCAGTATTTT. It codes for CASRPSDTQYF.

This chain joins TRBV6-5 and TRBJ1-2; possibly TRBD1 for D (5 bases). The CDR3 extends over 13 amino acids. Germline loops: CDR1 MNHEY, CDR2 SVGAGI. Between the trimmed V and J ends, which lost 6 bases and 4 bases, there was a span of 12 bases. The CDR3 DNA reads TGTGCCAGCAGGCCGGGACCAACCTATGGCTACACCTTC. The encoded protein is CASRPGPTYGYTF.

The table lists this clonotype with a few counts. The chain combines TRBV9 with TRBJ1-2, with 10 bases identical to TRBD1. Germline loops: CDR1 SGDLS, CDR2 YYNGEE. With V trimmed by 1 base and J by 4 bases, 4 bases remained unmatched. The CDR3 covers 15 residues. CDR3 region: CASSVLGQGSYGYTF. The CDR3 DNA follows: TGTGCCAGCAGCGTATTGGGACAGGGGAGCTATGGCTACACCTTC.

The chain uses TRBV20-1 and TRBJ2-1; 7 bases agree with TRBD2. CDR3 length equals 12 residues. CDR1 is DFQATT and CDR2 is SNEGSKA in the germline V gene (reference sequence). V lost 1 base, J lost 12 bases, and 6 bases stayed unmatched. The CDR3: CSARGLAPVQFF. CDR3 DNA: TGCAGTGCTAGAGGACTAGCCCCTGTGCAGTTCTTC.